The following is a TCR beta chain sequence with its context. Primers for the PCR totalled 60 Vbeta and 13 Jbeta. Using immunoSEQ multiplex PCR, the repertoire was profiled, and TCRdb retains in-frame clones only, with some absent. Of 74,000 or so clones in the sample, approximately 79% were seen once. The data were obtained in a study of cytomegalovirus exposure and HLA in healthy donors. The CDR3 is made up of 14 amino acids. The V and J ends lost 3 bases and 5 bases, in that order; junction bases with no gene match: 6. Germline CDR1 is KGHSH and CDR2 is LQKENI. Sequenced material: PBMCs. The origin of this receptor is a woman in her forties in good health and CMV-seropositive. The chain employs TRBV18 and TRBJ1-1; 7 positions match TRBD1. CDR3 DNA: TGTGCCAGCTCACCGGCAGGGGGGAGGACTGAAGCTTTCTTT. Residues: CASSPAGGRTEAFF.